Below, 24 T cell receptor beta chains from the same sample are listed, as sequenced in a study of cytomegalovirus exposure and HLA in healthy donors. This PCR relied on a set of 60 Vbeta primers and 13 Jbeta primers. Libraries were prepared by immunoSEQ multiplex PCR; TCRdb keeps only in-frame clonotypes and omits some of them. The table lists about 130,000 clones, about 84% of them singletons, with roughly 1.2% in the top ten. Sequencing input: PBMCs. The receptor set was obtained from a boy aged 5-17 years in good health and CMV-seronegative.

CDR3 amino acids: CAWSLGTRLNEQFF. The CDR3 DNA is TGTGCCTGGAGTCTTGGGACTAGGCTAAATGAGCAGTTCTTC. The J gene is TRBJ2-1, the V gene TRBV30; 8 bases are a match to TRBD2. The V gene end was trimmed by 2 bases and the J gene end by 7 bases; junction bases not matched to a gene: 7. The CDR3 sequence is 14 residues long. Germline CDR1 reads GTSNPN; CDR2 reads SVGIG (reference sequence).

V is TRBV30 and J is TRBJ1-5, with 7 bases fitting TRBD1. The V and J ends lost 3 bases and 9 bases, in that order; junction bases with no gene match: 5. Germline CDR1 reads GTSNPN; CDR2 reads SVGIG (reference sequence). The CDR3 consists of 12 residues. The CDR3 spells CAWSQGGLPQHF. CDR3 sequence (DNA): TGTGCCTGGAGCCAGGGGGGCTTGCCCCAGCATTTT.

Only a few counts were recorded for this clone. The rearrangement links TRBV4-3 to TRBJ2-7; 7 nucleotides agree with TRBD2. CDR1 is LGHNA, CDR2 YSLEER, per germline. This CDR3 spans 15 amino acids. The ends lost 4 bases at V and 5 bases at J; junction bases unmatched: 11. The CDR3 sequence is CASSRGGGSGNEQYF. CDR3 in DNA: TGCGCCAGCAGCCGGGGGGGAGGATCCGGGAACGAGCAGTACTTC.

CDR3 sequence reads: CASRTGQGTEQYF. CDR3 coding DNA: TGTGCCAGCAGAACGGGACAGGGGACCGAGCAGTACTTC. This chain joins TRBV27 and TRBJ2-7; 10 bases are a match to TRBD1. CDR1 is MNHEY and CDR2 is SMNVEV in the germline V gene (reference sequence). Germline trimming cut 6 bases from V and 6 bases from J; bases unmatched to any gene: 5. The CDR3 has 13 amino acids.

The V and J genes are TRBV6-5 and TRBJ1-1, with D tentatively TRBD1 (6 bases). Germline lookup yields CDR1 MNHEY and CDR2 SVGAGI. V shed 0 bases and J shed 4 bases, with 12 bases lying between them. This CDR3 is built from 15 residues. CDR3 coding DNA: TGTGCCAGCAGTTACTCGCAGTGGGGGCTCACTGAAGCTTTCTTT. The encoded protein is CASSYSQWGLTEAFF.

This chain links TRBV7-9 with TRBJ1-1; 7 bases fit TRBD1. The J segment lost 6 bases and the V segment lost 3 bases, leaving 7 bases of the junction unmatched. This CDR3 spans 14 amino acids. From germline, CDR1 is SEHNR and CDR2 FQNEAQ (reference sequence). The CDR3 protein is CASSLRGGDAEAFF. The CDR3 region has the DNA TGTGCCAGCAGCTTGAGAGGGGGCGACGCTGAAGCTTTCTTT.

The chain is built from TRBV6-5 and TRBJ2-1, with D perhaps TRBD2 (6 bases). CDR3 length equals 14 residues. V lost 7 bases and J 6 bases, leaving 16 bases between the germline ends. Germline V gives CDR1 MNHEY, CDR2 SVGAGI. In DNA, the CDR3 is TGTGCCAGCAAGGGGCCGGGAGTTCGCAATGAGCAGTTCTTC. It specifies CASKGPGVRNEQFF.

Here the CDR3 reads CASSLVAGRGSYEQYF. CDR3 nucleotides: TGTGCCAGCAGCTTAGTCGCAGGGAGGGGTTCCTACGAGCAGTACTTC. The chain uses TRBV7-6 and TRBJ2-7, with 7 bases that match TRBD2. Germline CDR1 and CDR2: SGHVS and FNYEAQ. This CDR3 contains 16 residues. The J segment lost 1 base and the V segment lost 1 base, leaving 7 bases of the junction unmatched.

The chain is built from TRBV29-1 and TRBJ2-7; the match to TRBD1 covers 8 bases. Per germline, CDR1 SQVTM and CDR2 ANQGSEA. The CDR3 consists of 13 residues. The ends lost 6 bases at V and 7 bases at J; junction bases unmatched: 11. Written as DNA, the CDR3 is TGCAGCGTGGCCGGACAGGGACCCTGGGAGCAGTACTTC. Protein: CSVAGQGPWEQYF.

This clone was detected a few times. The CDR3 DNA sequence: TGTGCCAGCAGCCGGGGACTAGACCACTACGAGCAGTACTTC. The encoded protein is CASSRGLDHYEQYF. This chain uses TRBV7-2 with TRBJ2-7, with TRBD2 matching over 8 bases. Germline-derived CDR1 and CDR2 are SGHTA and FQGNSA. This CDR3 is built from 14 residues. The ends lost 5 bases at V and 3 bases at J; junction bases unmatched: 6.

Here the CDR3 DNA reads TGTGCCAGTAGTATAGAACCCAGGAGCTACACCTTC. Residues: CASSIEPRSYTF. V usage is TRBV19 and J usage is TRBJ1-2, with D unresolved. This CDR3 comprises 12 residues. Trimming removed 0 bases at V and 9 bases at J, with 8 bases between. Germline V gene sequence: CDR1 LNHDA, CDR2 SQIVND (reference sequence).

The chain joins TRBV19 to TRBJ2-7; TRBD1 aligns across 8 bases. With 4 bases clipped from V and 6 bases from J, the junction kept 5 bases outside the gene matches. CDR1 and CDR2 (germline): LNHDA, SQIVND (reference sequence). The CDR3 is 13 amino acids. In DNA form, the CDR3 reads TGTGCCAGTAGTACCACACAGGGGGGCGAGCAGTACTTC. Translating gives CASSTTQGGEQYF.

The rearrangement uses TRBV7-9 and TRBJ2-3; D might be TRBD2 (6 bases). V was shortened by 5 bases and J by 2 bases, with 14 bases between the two germline ends. The germline V gene encodes CDR1 SEHNR and CDR2 FQNEAQ (reference sequence). This CDR3 is 15 amino acids long. The CDR3 is CASSPRAGITDTQYF. CDR3 coding DNA: TGTGCCAGCAGCCCACGAGCGGGCATCACAGATACGCAGTATTTT.

This clone was counted between two and nine times. The chain recombines TRBV4-1 with TRBJ2-2; TRBD1 agrees at 8 bases. The germline V gene encodes CDR1 MGHRA and CDR2 YSYEKL. Trimming at V came to 4 bases and at J to 2 bases, leaving 15 bases not matched to a gene. The CDR3 extends over 19 amino acids. The CDR3 loop reads CASSLTRTGSFGNTGELFF. The CDR3 region has the DNA TGCGCCAGCAGCCTGACCCGGACAGGGTCTTTCGGAAACACCGGGGAGCTGTTTTTT.

The V and J genes are TRBV2 and TRBJ2-5; D is unclear. The CDR3 covers 10 residues. Germline CDR1 and CDR2: SNHLY and FYNNEI. The V and J ends lost 7 bases and 2 bases respectively, with 2 bases between them. The CDR3 sequence: CASTQETQYF. CDR3 nucleotide sequence: TGTGCCAGCACACAAGAGACCCAGTACTTC.

The V and J genes are TRBV7-9 and TRBJ2-1; 9 bases match TRBD2. CDR3 length: 14 amino acids. Germline V gene sequence: CDR1 SEHNR, CDR2 FQNEAQ (reference sequence). The junction had 7 bases not matched to a gene; V was cut back by 5 bases and J by 8 bases. The CDR3 sequence is CASSTGTSIHEQFF. The DNA for the CDR3 is TGTGCCAGCAGCACCGGGACTAGCATCCATGAGCAGTTCTTC.

This chain joins TRBV30 and TRBJ2-5; 8 bases match TRBD2. Losses at the gene ends were 0 bases for V and 7 bases for J; bases not matched to a gene: 7. Germline V gives CDR1 GTSNPN, CDR2 SVGIG (reference sequence). The CDR3 is made up of 14 amino acids. The CDR3 region is CAWSVGPAGGTQYF. The DNA for the CDR3 is TGTGCCTGGAGTGTCGGGCCGGCGGGGGGGACCCAGTACTTC.

The gene calls are TRBV11-2 and TRBJ2-1, with 8 bases that match TRBD2. The germline V gene has CDR1 SGHAT and CDR2 FQNNGV. J lost 4 bases, V lost 4 bases, and 9 bases had no gene match. The CDR3 sequence is 16 residues long. Here the CDR3 reads CASSSLFSGIYNEQFF. In DNA, the CDR3 is TGTGCCAGCAGCTCTCTCTTTAGCGGGATTTACAATGAGCAGTTCTTC.

This rearrangement joins TRBV7-9 to TRBJ1-1; D possibly corresponds to TRBD1 (5 bases). Germline V lookup: CDR1 SEHNR, CDR2 FQNEAQ (reference sequence). The CDR3 loop spans 14 amino acids. V shed 1 base and J shed 1 base, with 7 bases lying between them. The CDR3 sequence is CASSLGTPNTEAFF. CDR3 coding DNA: TGTGCCAGCAGCTTAGGGACACCGAACACTGAAGCTTTCTTT.

The rearrangement joins TRBV30 to TRBJ2-5; D gene unclear. Germline V CDR1 and CDR2: GTSNPN, SVGIG (reference sequence). The CDR3 spans 13 residues. V lost 0 bases and J lost 3, with 8 bases in between. The CDR3 region is CAWSVLSKETQYF. CDR3 nucleotide sequence: TGTGCCTGGAGTGTACTAAGTAAAGAGACCCAGTACTTC.

The CDR3 reads CAWIYRGGGYTF. For the CDR3, the DNA is TGTGCCTGGATTTACAGGGGCGGGGGCTACACCTTC. The V and J genes are TRBV30 and TRBJ1-2, with TRBD1 identical over 7 bases. Germline V gives CDR1 GTSNPN, CDR2 SVGIG (reference sequence). This CDR3 has 12 residues. V lost 4 bases, J lost 8 bases, and 7 bases stayed unmatched.

This chain links TRBV15 with TRBJ2-7, with no clear D. The CDR3 sequence is 14 residues long. The germline V gene has CDR1 LNHNV and CDR2 YYDKDF (reference sequence). Trimming took 6 bases from V and 2 from J, leaving 14 bases between them. For the CDR3, the DNA is TGTGCCACCAGGGTGGCGAGCGAAGCCTACGAGCAGTACTTC. The encoded protein is CATRVASEAYEQYF.

The rearrangement joins TRBV12-1 to TRBJ2-3; the DNA was not compared with TRBD2, the D call given in the table. TRBV12-1 is a pseudogene. The CDR3 covers 15 residues. The CDR3 bases are TGTGCCAGCAGCCTCGCGGCTAGCGAAAGAGATACGCAGTATTTT. Its translation: CASSLAASERDTQYF.

The chain is built from TRBV7-9 and TRBJ2-3; 12 bases are a match to TRBD2. The germline V gene has CDR1 SEHNR and CDR2 FQNEAQ (reference sequence). V gave up 5 bases and J gave up 5 bases; unmatched junction bases: 2. The CDR3 consists of 14 residues. The CDR3 bases are TGTGCCAGCAGCACGGGACTAGCGGGAGATACGCAGTATTTT. This sequence encodes CASSTGLAGDTQYF.